The source of this T cell receptor beta chain is a study of technical replicates of blood from a handful of donors. Here immunoSEQ multiplex PCR was the method, and the copy in TCRdb shows in-frame clones only, minus some. Of about 84,000 clones in the sample, roughly 98% were seen once. Trimming removed 6 bases at V and 2 bases at J, with 10 bases between. The V gene's germline CDR1 is ENHRY and CDR2 SYGVKD. The CDR3 sequence is 13 residues long. Sequenced sample: T cells isolated from PBMCs. The origin of this receptor is a human donor in good health. V usage is TRBV10-3 and J usage is TRBJ2-5, with D possibly TRBD1 on 6 matching bases. This CDR3 is CAIRNREQETQYF. The CDR3 DNA reads TGTGCCATCAGGAACAGGGAGCAAGAGACCCAGTACTTC.